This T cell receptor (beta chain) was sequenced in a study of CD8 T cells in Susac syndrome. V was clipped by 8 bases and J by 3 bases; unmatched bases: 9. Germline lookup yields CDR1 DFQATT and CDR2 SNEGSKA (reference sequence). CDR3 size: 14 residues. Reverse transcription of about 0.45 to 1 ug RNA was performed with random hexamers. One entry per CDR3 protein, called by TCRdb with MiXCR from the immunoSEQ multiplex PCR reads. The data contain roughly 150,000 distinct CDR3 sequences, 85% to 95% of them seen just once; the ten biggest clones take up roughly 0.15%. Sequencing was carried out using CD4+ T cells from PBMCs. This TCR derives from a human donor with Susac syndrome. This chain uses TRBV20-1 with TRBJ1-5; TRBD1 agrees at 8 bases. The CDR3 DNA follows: TGCAGTACAACCTCAGGGGGCTCCAATCAGCCCCAGCATTTT. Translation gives CSTTSGGSNQPQHF.